This T cell receptor (beta chain) was recorded in a study of response to subunit inactivated influenza vaccine. General study findings and limits: There was a suggestion from the authors that each seasonal influenza vaccination recruits few new T cells.

This CDR3 comprises 19 residues. The V gene's germline CDR1 is MNHEY and CDR2 SMNVEV (reference sequence). Trimming at V came to 0 bases and at J to 8 bases, leaving 10 bases not matched to a gene. Notes on this clonotype: Its antigen is not identified.

TCRdb ran MiXCR on the RT-PCR reads and lists one entry per CDR3 protein. The repertoire holds 600,000 to 850,000 distinct CDR3 sequences, with less than 15% as singletons. V is TRBV27 and J is TRBJ2-1; TRBD2 aligns across 16 bases. This specimen consisted of PBMCs from blood, obtained 14 to 15 days before vaccination. This TCR was recovered from a man in his forties or fifties who received an inactivated influenza vaccine. The DNA of the CDR3 is TGTGCCAGCAGTTTATCGCCGGGACTAGCGGGAGGGCCTTTCTATGAGCAGTTCTTC. Its translation is CASSLSPGLAGGPFYEQFF.